This T cell receptor (beta chain) was recorded in a study of cytomegalovirus exposure and HLA in healthy donors. Notes on this clone: Antigen specificity is unknown.

Each donor's status was that of a healthy bone marrow donor. Study findings and constraints: Prior analysis indicated that the majority of TCR beta V segments exhibited productivity approximately 90% or approximately 30% of the time.

Germline V gene data show CDR1 as SNHLY and CDR2 as FYNNEI. This CDR3 contains 15 residues. Trimming removed 7 bases from V and 0 bases from J, with 16 bases in between. Researchers ran the PCR with 60 Vbeta and 13 Jbeta primers. Generated by immunoSEQ multiplex PCR, the TCRdb table keeps only in-frame clones and is missing some. Of around 100,000 clones listed, roughly 80% are singletons. The chain is built from TRBV2 and TRBJ2-7, with D unclear. Material for sequencing was PBMCs. This clonotype was sampled from a man aged 25 to 40 in good health and CMV-seropositive. DNA of the CDR3: TGTGCCAGCAAAGAGCGCGCCTCATTCTCCTACGAGCAGTACTTC. Translating it yields CASKERASFSYEQYF.